A selection of T cell receptor beta chains follows, all from one sample in a study of shared clonotypes between healthy human individuals. Using immunoSEQ multiplex PCR, the repertoire was profiled, and TCRdb retains in-frame clones only, with some absent. This repertoire shows around 1,100,000 clones, approximately 75% found once; its top ten account for almost 0.9%. The sequenced sample consisted of memory CD4+ T cells from PBMCs. These receptors all come from a man aged 18 to 29 in good health. Some clones in this sample may be carry-over from other donors' samples. Both conserved end residues are part of each CDR3. The D gene is left open where the match is weak. Some rows have no size entry. The others give once, few or many, or a class for an expanded clone.

CDR3 length: 14; D gene: TRBD2; clone size: .; V gene: TRBV6-1; J gene: TRBJ2-7; CDR3 protein: CASSIRGGSYEQYF; CDR3 DNA: TGTGCCAGCAGCATCCGGGGAGGGAGCTACGAGCAGTACTTC
CDR3 length: 15; D gene: .; clone size: .; V gene: TRBV7-2; J gene: TRBJ2-5; CDR3 protein: CASSLEGVSQETQYF; CDR3 DNA: TGTGCCAGCAGCTTAGAGGGGGTGTCTCAAGAGACCCAGTACTTC
CDR3 length: 13; D gene: .; clone size: .; V gene: TRBV2; J gene: TRBJ2-7; CDR3 protein: CASRYGRFYEQYF; CDR3 DNA: TGTGCCAGCAGGTACGGCAGGTTCTACGAGCAGTACTTC
CDR3 length: 14; D gene: .; clone size: .; V gene: TRBV6-1; J gene: TRBJ2-4; CDR3 protein: CASTPRGLKNIQYF; CDR3 DNA: TGTGCCAGCACCCCCAGGGGCCTCAAAAACATTCAGTACTTC
CDR3 length: 15; D gene: .; clone size: .; V gene: TRBV5-1; J gene: TRBJ2-3; CDR3 protein: CASSLDSQRTDTQYF; CDR3 DNA: TGCGCCAGCAGCTTGGACAGCCAGAGAACAGATACGCAGTATTTT
CDR3 length: 13; D gene: TRBD1; clone size: .; V gene: TRBV7-3; J gene: TRBJ2-5; CDR3 protein: CASSQGAFGTQYF; CDR3 DNA: TGTGCCAGCAGCCAGGGGGCCTTTGGGACCCAGTACTTC
CDR3 length: 14; D gene: .; clone size: .; V gene: TRBV28; J gene: TRBJ1-5; CDR3 protein: CASSVPGHGQPQHF; CDR3 DNA: TGTGCCAGCAGTGTGCCGGGTCATGGGCAGCCCCAGCATTTT
CDR3 length: 18; D gene: .; clone size: .; V gene: TRBV7-9; J gene: TRBJ2-7; CDR3 protein: CASSHNRGGQIIPYEQYF; CDR3 DNA: TGTGCCAGCAGCCATAATAGGGGGGGACAGATAATTCCCTACGAGCAGTACTTC
CDR3 length: 13; D gene: TRBD1; clone size: .; V gene: TRBV28; J gene: TRBJ1-2; CDR3 protein: CASSLGTALGYTF; CDR3 DNA: TGTGCCAGCAGTTTAGGGACAGCCCTTGGCTACACCTTC
CDR3 length: 14; D gene: .; clone size: few; V gene: TRBV6-1; J gene: TRBJ1-2; CDR3 protein: CASSDRQLYYGYTF; CDR3 DNA: TGTGCCAGCAGTGATAGACAGTTGTACTATGGCTACACCTTC
CDR3 length: 16; D gene: TRBD2; clone size: .; V gene: TRBV9; J gene: TRBJ2-1; CDR3 protein: CASSVGQREGYNEQFF; CDR3 DNA: TGTGCCAGCAGCGTAGGCCAGCGGGAGGGTTACAATGAGCAGTTCTTC
CDR3 length: 14; D gene: .; clone size: .; V gene: TRBV2; J gene: TRBJ2-1; CDR3 protein: CASGFGTLPSEQFF; CDR3 DNA: TGTGCCAGCGGTTTCGGGACCCTGCCCAGTGAGCAGTTCTTC
CDR3 length: 15; D gene: .; clone size: .; V gene: TRBV5-4; J gene: TRBJ1-3; CDR3 protein: CASSSSLDPGNTIYF; CDR3 DNA: TGTGCCAGCAGCTCGTCCCTAGACCCTGGAAACACCATATATTTT
CDR3 length: 13; D gene: TRBD1; clone size: many; V gene: TRBV2; J gene: TRBJ1-5; CDR3 protein: CASSSDRGWAQHF; CDR3 DNA: TGTGCCAGCAGTTCGGACAGGGGGTGGGCCCAGCATTTT
CDR3 length: 14; D gene: TRBD1; clone size: .; V gene: TRBV7-8; J gene: TRBJ1-2; CDR3 protein: CASSLDRGRDGYTF; CDR3 DNA: TGTGCCAGCAGCTTGGACAGGGGGCGTGATGGCTACACCTTC
CDR3 length: 14; D gene: TRBD2; clone size: .; V gene: TRBV7-6; J gene: TRBJ2-3; CDR3 protein: CASSYSGAGLGQYF; CDR3 DNA: TGTGCCAGCAGCTACTCCGGTGCGGGACTAGGCCAGTATTTT
CDR3 length: 14; D gene: TRBD2; clone size: once; V gene: TRBV7-3; J gene: TRBJ2-1; CDR3 protein: CASSLGTSGNEQFF; CDR3 DNA: TGTGCCAGCAGCTTGGGGACTAGCGGTAATGAGCAGTTCTTC
CDR3 length: 11; D gene: TRBD2; clone size: .; V gene: TRBV14; J gene: TRBJ2-4; CDR3 protein: CASTSGGIQYF; CDR3 DNA: TGTGCCAGCACTAGCGGCGGCATTCAGTACTTC
CDR3 length: 11; D gene: .; clone size: few; V gene: TRBV11-3; J gene: TRBJ2-1; CDR3 protein: CAVRGDDEQFF; CDR3 DNA: TGTGCCGTCAGGGGGGACGATGAGCAGTTCTTC
CDR3 length: 12; D gene: .; clone size: .; V gene: TRBV7-9; J gene: TRBJ2-7; CDR3 protein: CASSPYLNEQYF; CDR3 DNA: TGTGCCAGCAGCCCATACCTCAACGAGCAGTACTTC